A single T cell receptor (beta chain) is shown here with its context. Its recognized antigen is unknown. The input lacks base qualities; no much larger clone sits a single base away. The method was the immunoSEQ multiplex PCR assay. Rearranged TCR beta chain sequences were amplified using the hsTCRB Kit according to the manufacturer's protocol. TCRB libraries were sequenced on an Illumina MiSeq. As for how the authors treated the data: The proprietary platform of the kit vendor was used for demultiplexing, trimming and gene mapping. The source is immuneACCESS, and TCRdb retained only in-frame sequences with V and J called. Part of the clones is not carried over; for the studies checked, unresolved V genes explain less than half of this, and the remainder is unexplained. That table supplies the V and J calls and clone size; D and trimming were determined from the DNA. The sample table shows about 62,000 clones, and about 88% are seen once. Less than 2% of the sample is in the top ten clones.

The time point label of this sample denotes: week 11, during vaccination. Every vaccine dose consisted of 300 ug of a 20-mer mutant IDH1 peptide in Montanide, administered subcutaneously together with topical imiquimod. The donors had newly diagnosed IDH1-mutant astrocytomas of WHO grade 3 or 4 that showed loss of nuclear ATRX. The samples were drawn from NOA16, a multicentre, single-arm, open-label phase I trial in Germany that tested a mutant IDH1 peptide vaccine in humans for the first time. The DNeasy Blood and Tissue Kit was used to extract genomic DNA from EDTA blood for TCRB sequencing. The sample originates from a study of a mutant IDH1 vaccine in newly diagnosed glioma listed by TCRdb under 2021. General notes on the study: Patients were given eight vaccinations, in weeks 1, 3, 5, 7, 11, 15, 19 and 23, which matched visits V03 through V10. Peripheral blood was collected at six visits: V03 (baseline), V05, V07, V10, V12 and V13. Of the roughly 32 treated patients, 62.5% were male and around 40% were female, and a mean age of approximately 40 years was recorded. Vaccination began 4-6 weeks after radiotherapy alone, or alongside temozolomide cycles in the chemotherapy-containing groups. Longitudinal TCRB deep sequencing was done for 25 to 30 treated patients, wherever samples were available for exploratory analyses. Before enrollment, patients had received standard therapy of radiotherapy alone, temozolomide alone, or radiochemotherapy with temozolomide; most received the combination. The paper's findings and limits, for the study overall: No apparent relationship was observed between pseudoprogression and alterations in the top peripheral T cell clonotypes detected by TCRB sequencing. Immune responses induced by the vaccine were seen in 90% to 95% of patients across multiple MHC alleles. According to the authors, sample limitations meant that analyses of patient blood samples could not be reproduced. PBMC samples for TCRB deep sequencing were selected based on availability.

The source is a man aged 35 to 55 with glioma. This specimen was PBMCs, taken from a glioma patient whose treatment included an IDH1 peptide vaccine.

The CDR3 region has the sequence CASSYGAGGAYTF. In nucleotides, the sequence is TGTGCCAGCAGTTACGGGGCAGGGGGCGCTTACACCTTC. In this chain, TRBV6-6 is recombined with TRBJ1-2; the central 8 bases match TRBD1. At the junction V is shortened by 2 bases and J by 11 bases; bases outside the gene matches: 7. The CDR3, cysteine through phenylalanine, is 13 amino acids long. This entry keeps only the CDR3 DNA: 39 bases, framed from base 1. From a lookup of the germline V gene (reference sequence), CDR1 and CDR2 are MNHNY and SVGAGI.